The entry below gives a single T cell receptor beta chain sequence along with its context. The sample comes from a study of spatial heterogeneity in lung cancer. Time point here: sample taken at primary tumor resection. Tumor, nontumor lung or frozen PBMC supplied whole RNA that was sequenced unsorted. This CDR3 has 14 amino acids. Trimming took 6 bases from V and 5 from J, leaving 12 bases between them. CDR1 is KGHDR, CDR2 SFDVKD, per germline. TCRdb analysed the 5' RACE reads with MiXCR anew, one entry per CDR3 protein. In the table there are 80,000 to 95,000 distinct CDR3 sequences, over 8.5% of which are singletons.

Specimen: PBMCs, collected at surgery. This sequence originates from a male donor with early-stage non-small cell lung cancer. The J gene is TRBJ2-2, the V gene TRBV24-1, with D possibly TRBD2 on 5 matching bases. The CDR3 bases are TGTGCCACCAGTCAACGGACTCTGACCGGGGAGCTGTTTTTT. Translation: CATSQRTLTGELFF.